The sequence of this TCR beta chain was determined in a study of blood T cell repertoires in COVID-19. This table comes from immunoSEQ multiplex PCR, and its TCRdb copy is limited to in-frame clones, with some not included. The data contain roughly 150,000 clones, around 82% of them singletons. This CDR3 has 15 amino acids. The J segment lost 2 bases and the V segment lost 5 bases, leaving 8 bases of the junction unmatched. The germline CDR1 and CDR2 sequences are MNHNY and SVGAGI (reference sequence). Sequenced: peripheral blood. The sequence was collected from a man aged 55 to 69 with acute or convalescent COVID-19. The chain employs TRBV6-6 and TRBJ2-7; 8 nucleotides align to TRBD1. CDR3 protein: CASSPTGTGTYEQYF. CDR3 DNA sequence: TGTGCCAGCAGTCCAACCGGGACAGGCACCTACGAGCAGTACTTC.